Each of the 28 T cell receptor beta chains below was sequenced from the same sample in a study of T-cell reconstitution after alpha-beta-depleted transplantation in children. A TCRbeta library incorporating unique molecular identifiers was prepared. TCRdb used MiXCR to reprocess the PCR reads, holding one entry per CDR3 protein. The profile shows over 300,000 distinct CDR3 sequences, approximately 10% of them singletons. This specimen consisted of PBMCs from the stem cell graft donor, obtained from the stem cell graft. The receptors were gathered from a human donor who donated a stem cell graft to a child with acute lymphoblastic leukemia.

This clonotype was observed a handful of times. This chain connects TRBV4-3 to TRBJ1-4, with TRBD1 as a possible D gene (6 bases). CDR1 and CDR2 (germline): LGHNA, YSLEER. V shed 3 bases and J shed 4 bases, with 12 bases lying between them. The CDR3 is 15 residues long. CDR3 sequence: CASSQVTGFNEKLFF. CDR3 DNA: TGCGCCAGCAGCCAGGTGACAGGCTTTAATGAAAAACTGTTTTTT.

The V and J genes are TRBV5-1 and TRBJ2-3, with D unclear. CDR3 length equals 12 residues. Per the germline V gene, CDR1 is SGHRS and CDR2 is YFSETQ. V lost 3 bases to trimming and J lost 5 bases, with 7 bases between them. Here the CDR3 DNA reads TGCGCCAGCAGCTCACAGCAAGATACGCAGTATTTT. It is translated as CASSSQQDTQYF.

This clonotype was observed at least ten times. This sequence joins TRBV7-8 and TRBJ2-1, with D possibly called TRBD1 or TRBD2 (7 bases each). The CDR3 has 15 residues. V was cut by 2 bases and J by 8 bases, with 16 bases left in between. Germline V gene data show CDR1 as SGHVS and CDR2 as FQNEAQ. In nucleotides, the CDR3 is TGTGCCAGCAGCTTACAGGGGGGGTTATGGGATGAGCAGTTCTTC. This gives the protein CASSLQGGLWDEQFF.

This chain uses TRBV20-1 with TRBJ2-1; TRBD1 aligns across 7 bases. The CDR3 loop spans 17 amino acids. The ends lost 6 bases at V and 9 bases at J; junction bases unmatched: 23. Germline CDR1 and CDR2: DFQATT and SNEGSKA (reference sequence). The DNA of the CDR3 is TGCAGTGCCAGACCCCAAGTGGTACTAGGGGGCCAGGGTGAGCAGTTCTTC. It translates to CSARPQVVLGGQGEQFF.

This sequence joins TRBV29-1 and TRBJ2-7; possibly TRBD2 for D (5 bases). Germline values: CDR1 SQVTM, CDR2 ANQGSEA. This CDR3 comprises 12 residues. The V gene lost 5 bases and the J gene lost 2 bases, with 10 bases spanning the gap. The CDR3 DNA reads as TGCAGCGTTAGAGAGGGCCCCTACGAGCAGTACTTC. Translation gives CSVREGPYEQYF.

In its sample, this clonotype was seen many times. V usage is TRBV7-9 and J usage is TRBJ1-1; tentatively, D is TRBD1 (6 bases). The CDR3 runs to 13 residues. CDR1 is SEHNR, CDR2 FQNEAQ, per germline (reference sequence). The V end lost 1 base, the J end lost 5 bases, and 8 bases lay between the germline ends. Written as DNA, the CDR3 is TGTGCCAGCAGCTTAGAAGGGGGAACTGAAGCTTTCTTT. As protein: CASSLEGGTEAFF. Full variable domain (rest looked up from reference TRBV7-9 and TRBJ1-1): DTGVSQNPRHKITKRGQNVTFRCDPISEHNRLYWYRQTLGQGPEFLTYFQNEAQLEKSRLLSDRFSAERPKGSFSTLEIQRTEQGDSAMYLCASSLEGGTEAFFGQGTRLTVV.

The chain is built from TRBV2 and TRBJ2-3; D remains unclear. Trimming cost V 4 bases and J 2 bases, with 7 bases left between them. Germline V gives CDR1 SNHLY, CDR2 FYNNEI. CDR3 length: 13 amino acids. CDR3 residues: CASSGGVTDTQYF. DNA of the CDR3: TGTGCCAGCAGTGGTGGTGTCACAGATACGCAGTATTTT.

This clonotype appeared a few times. This chain uses TRBV12-3 or TRBV12-4 with TRBJ2-5, with D possibly TRBD1 on 6 matching bases. The CDR3 is 14 amino acids. With 6 bases removed from V and 5 bases from J, the gap between germline ends came to 16 bases. Here the CDR3 reads CASSGGWQGETQYF. The CDR3 bases are TGTGCCAGCAGCGGAGGTTGGCAGGGGGAGACCCAGTACTTC.

Ten or more counts support this clonotype. The J gene is TRBJ1-5, the V gene TRBV12-3 or TRBV12-4, with D possibly TRBD1 on 5 matching bases. The CDR3 is 12 residues long. V lost 5 bases and J 14 bases, leaving 16 bases between the germline ends. CDR3 DNA sequence: TGTGCCAGCAGTCCCAGGTTGGGGGGGAAGCATTTT. It specifies CASSPRLGGKHF.

This clonotype has at least ten counts. The chain couples TRBV29-1 to TRBJ2-7, with D possibly matching TRBD2 (6 bases). The ends were cut back, 0 bases at V and 0 bases at J, with 18 bases in the middle. Germline lookup yields CDR1 SQVTM and CDR2 ANQGSEA. The CDR3 length is 17 residues. CDR3: CSVEDPQEPGSSYEQYF. The CDR3 DNA reads as TGCAGCGTTGAAGATCCGCAGGAGCCCGGGAGCTCCTACGAGCAGTACTTC.

This chain joins TRBV20-1 and TRBJ2-7, with 9 bases that match TRBD1. CDR3 length equals 15 residues. The trim removed 0 bases at V and 5 bases at J, leaving 8 bases unmatched. The V gene's germline CDR1 is DFQATT and CDR2 SNEGSKA (reference sequence). The DNA of the CDR3 is TGCAGTGCTAGAGATGGAGGACAGGGGTTACACGAGCAGTACTTC. Protein sequence: CSARDGGQGLHEQYF.

This CDR3 reads CASSLIDGSPYNEQFF. The CDR3, as DNA: TGTGCCAGCAGCTTAATAGACGGGAGTCCCTACAATGAGCAGTTCTTC. The chain joins TRBV7-3 to TRBJ2-1, with D possibly being TRBD2 (6 bases). Germline loops: CDR1 SGHTA, CDR2 FQGTGA. The V and J ends lost 1 base and 2 bases respectively, with 12 bases between them. The CDR3 extends over 16 amino acids.

This clonotype was detected ten times or more. This chain uses TRBV5-1 with TRBJ2-2, with TRBD2 matching over 7 bases. This CDR3 has 16 residues. Trimming at V came to 4 bases and at J to 7 bases, leaving 13 bases not matched to a gene. From germline, CDR1 is SGHRS and CDR2 YFSETQ. The CDR3 loop reads CASSNRTSLYYGELFF. The CDR3 DNA follows: TGCGCCAGCAGCAACAGGACTAGTCTGTATTACGGGGAGCTGTTTTTT.

There are many counts of this clonotype. V is TRBV7-8 and J is TRBJ2-5; 9 bases are shared with TRBD2. Germline assignment: CDR1 SGHVS and CDR2 FQNEAQ. This CDR3 comprises 15 residues. With 2 bases clipped from V and 4 bases from J, the junction kept 5 bases outside the gene matches. As DNA, the CDR3 is TGTGCCAGCAGCTTAATAGCGGGAGTAGGAGAGACCCAGTACTTC. This sequence encodes CASSLIAGVGETQYF.

V gene TRBV2 combines with J gene TRBJ2-2; D remains ambiguous. Germline V gives CDR1 SNHLY, CDR2 FYNNEI. Trimming shortened V by 6 bases and J by 4 bases, and 18 bases separated the two germline ends. This CDR3 is built from 16 residues. Here the CDR3 reads CASSPPTLIGTGELFF. CDR3 nucleotide sequence: TGTGCCAGCAGCCCACCGACTTTAATAGGCACCGGGGAGCTGTTTTTT. Together with reference TRBV2 and TRBJ2-2, the CDR3 gives the full variable domain: EPEVTQTPSHQVTQMGQEVILRCVPISNHLYFYWYRQILGQKVEFLVSFYNNEISEKSEIFDDQFSVERPDGSNFTLKIRSTKLEDSAMYFCASSPPTLIGTGELFFGEGSRLTVL.

This clonotype was seen a handful of times. This chain joins TRBV29-1 and TRBJ1-2, with a tentative D call TRBD1 (5 bases). CDR3 length: 15 residues. Trimming removed 7 bases from V and 2 bases from J, with 20 bases in between. Germline V gives CDR1 SQVTM, CDR2 ANQGSEA. The CDR3 spells CSAVGGGTTNYGYTF. The CDR3 bases are TGCAGCGCCGTCGGGGGAGGGACCACCAACTATGGCTACACCTTC.

The table lists this clonotype with a few counts. J is TRBJ2-7 and V is TRBV18, with D perhaps matching TRBD2 (5 bases). Germline V gene data show CDR1 as KGHSH and CDR2 as LQKENI. V lost 4 bases, J lost 1 base, and 11 bases lay in between. This CDR3 contains 14 residues. The CDR3 here is CASSHIGGSYEQYF. The CDR3, as DNA: TGTGCCAGCTCACACATTGGAGGATCCTACGAGCAGTACTTC.

This clonotype has only a few counts. This chain joins TRBV6-5 and TRBJ2-6; D is unresolved. Looked up from germline, CDR1 is MNHEY and CDR2 is SVGAGI. This CDR3 contains 15 residues. V lost 4 bases and J 2 bases, leaving 9 bases between the germline ends. The CDR3 is CASSLIGPGANVLTF. CDR3 coding DNA: TGTGCCAGCAGTTTAATAGGGCCTGGGGCCAACGTCCTGACTTTC.

V gene TRBV27 combines with J gene TRBJ2-5, with 8 nucleotides matching TRBD2. Germline CDR1 MNHEY, CDR2 SMNVEV (reference sequence). The V and J ends lost 8 bases and 5 bases, in that order; junction bases with no gene match: 16. The CDR3 has 16 amino acids. CDR3 residues: CASSVFGGGLWETQYF. CDR3 nucleotides: TGTGCCAGCTCAGTCTTCGGCGGGGGGCTATGGGAGACCCAGTACTTC.

This clonotype was seen repeatedly, ten times or more. The chain joins TRBV7-2 to TRBJ2-5; weak D call: TRBD2 (5 bases). The CDR3 runs to 16 residues. Per the germline V gene, CDR1 is SGHTA and CDR2 is FQGNSA. V lost 1 base, J lost 2 bases, and 14 bases lay in between. The CDR3 nucleotides read TGTGCCAGCAGCTTAGTCCCGGCAGCGGTGCAAGAGACCCAGTACTTC. This gives the protein CASSLVPAAVQETQYF.

The sample holds a few counts of this clonotype. V usage is TRBV19 and J usage is TRBJ1-1; D is possibly TRBD1 (5 bases). V was shortened by 7 bases and J by 4 bases, with 16 bases between the two germline ends. CDR1 is LNHDA and CDR2 is SQIVND in the germline V gene (reference sequence). CDR3 length: 14 amino acids. CDR3 loop: CASTPGPGFTEAFF. CDR3 coding DNA: TGTGCCAGTACCCCGGGCCCAGGGTTCACTGAAGCTTTCTTT.

V is TRBV12-3 or TRBV12-4 and J is TRBJ2-2, with D possibly called TRBD1 or TRBD2 (5 bases each). CDR3 size: 13 residues. Trimming shortened V by 6 bases and J by 4 bases, and 9 bases separated the two germline ends. CDR3 DNA sequence: TGTGCCAGCAGCAGGGAGAGCACCGGGGAGCTGTTTTTT. Amino acids: CASSRESTGELFF.

This clonotype was counted only a few times. This sequence joins TRBV19 and TRBJ2-1; the match to TRBD2 covers 10 bases. The CDR3 contains 16 residues. Germline trimming cut 1 base from V and 6 bases from J; bases unmatched to any gene: 6. Germline V CDR1 and CDR2: LNHDA, SQIVND (reference sequence). Here the CDR3 DNA reads TGTGCCAGTAGTATAGCGGCGGGACTAGCGATCAATGAGCAGTTCTTC. This encodes CASSIAAGLAINEQFF.

This clonotype was seen at least ten times. The CDR3 region has the DNA TGTGCCAGCAGCGTAGGTGGGAGAGAAGGAAACACCATATATTTT. Protein sequence: CASSVGGREGNTIYF. The rearrangement uses TRBV9 and TRBJ1-3, with no clear D. The CDR3 spans 15 residues. V was pared by 0 bases and J by 4 bases, with 11 bases between. Germline-derived CDR1 and CDR2 are SGDLS and YYNGEE.

This clonotype came up a few times. This rearrangement joins TRBV4-2 to TRBJ2-2, with D maybe TRBD2 (6 bases). Germline values: CDR1 LGHNA, CDR2 YNFKEQ. There are 14 residues in the CDR3. V was shortened by 4 bases and J by 6 bases, with 12 bases between the two germline ends. The CDR3 sequence is CASSRRLVAGELFF. As DNA, the CDR3 is TGTGCCAGCAGCCGCCGACTAGTTGCCGGGGAGCTGTTTTTT.

This clonotype was observed many times. CDR3 amino acids: CASSLDRGLNSPLHF. DNA of the CDR3: TGTGCCAGCAGTCTCGACAGGGGACTCAATTCACCCCTCCACTTT. This sequence joins TRBV7-9 and TRBJ1-6; 8 nucleotides line up with TRBD1. The germline V gene has CDR1 SEHNR and CDR2 FQNEAQ (reference sequence). CDR3 length: 15 amino acids. V lost 6 bases to trimming and J lost 7 bases; unmatched junction nucleotides: 8.

Only a few counts were recorded for this clonotype. The V gene is TRBV7-2, the J gene TRBJ1-6, with a possible D match to TRBD1 (6 bases). The CDR3 runs to 15 residues. Germline assignment: CDR1 SGHTA and CDR2 FQGNSA. V was cut by 5 bases and J by 10 bases, with 18 bases left in between. Here the CDR3 reads CASSLRGGAWSPLHF. CDR3 DNA sequence: TGTGCCAGCAGCCTTAGGGGGGGGGCGTGGTCACCCCTCCACTTT. Variable domain in full (rest from reference TRBV7-2 and TRBJ1-6): GAGVSQSPSNKVTEKGKDVELRCDPISGHTALYWYRQSLGQGLEFLIYFQGNSAPDKSGLPSDRFSAERTGGSVSTLTIQRTQQEDSAVYLCASSLRGGAWSPLHFGNGTRLTVT.

As for this clonotype: This may arise from a read error, as a much more abundant clone is one base away. The chain recombines TRBV28 with TRBJ2-7, with D unclear. V gave up 2 bases and J gave up 2 bases, with 10 bases separating them. The length of the CDR3 is 14 residues. Germline CDR1 is MDHEN and CDR2 is SYDVKM. DNA of the CDR3: TGTGCCAGCAGTTTACTGCCGGGTACCTACGAGCAGTACTTC. Amino acid sequence: CASSLLPGTYEQYF.